This T cell receptor beta chain was observed in a study of Graves' ophthalmopathy and Graves' hyperthyroidism. V lost 1 base and J 8 bases, leaving 14 bases between the germline ends. This CDR3 has 14 residues. Germline lookup yields CDR1 MNHNS and CDR2 SASEGT. Scientists amplified the TCR beta CDR3 regions from RNA transcripts. First-round RT-PCR relied on HTBI primers, and a second-round multiplex PCR came next. Each CDR3 protein is one row after TCRdb ran MiXCR on the multiplex PCR reads. The sample lists about 590,000 distinct CDR3 sequences, about 35% occurring once. This clonotype has ten or more counts.

The gene calls are TRBV6-1 and TRBJ1-2; D ambiguous. The receptor's source is an adult man with Graves' hyperthyroidism. Sequenced material: peripheral blood or thyroid tissue (not recorded which). In DNA form, the CDR3 reads TGTGCCAGCAGTGAAGTCGGACCGCCTCAGGGCTACACCTTC. As protein: CASSEVGPPQGYTF.